These T cell receptor beta chains were read from a single sample in a study of blood T cell repertoires in COVID-19. Profiled with immunoSEQ multiplex PCR; TCRdb holds only in-frame clones, not every one. Among 65,000 to 90,000 clones listed, 76% were seen once. Sequencing was done on a sample of peripheral blood. The source of these receptors is a man in his 70s with active or convalescent COVID-19. Each CDR3 is given with its conserved first and last residue. D genes are given only for firm matches. The listing skips clone size in some rows; elsewhere it reads once, few, many or a size class.

TGTGCCAGCAGGTACGAGAGGAACACTGAAGCTTTCTTT | CASRYERNTEAFF | TRBJ1-1 | - | TRBV12-3/TRBV12-4 | -
TGTGCCATCAGTGAGTCGAGCGGGCCTCGGACCGGGGAGCTGTTTTTT | CAISESSGPRTGELFF | TRBJ2-2 | few | TRBV10-3 | -
TGCGCCAGCAGCGGATCTACAGGGGCCGGAAACACCATATATTTT | CASSGSTGAGNTIYF | TRBJ1-3 | - | TRBV5-1 | TRBD1
TGTGCCAGCAGCCAAGACACCACAGGGAGTCAGCCCCAGCATTTT | CASSQDTTGSQPQHF | TRBJ1-5 | few | TRBV3-1/TRBV3-2 | -
TGCGCCAGCAGCTTGGGACAGGGTTGGGATGAAGCTTTCTTT | CASSLGQGWDEAFF | TRBJ1-1 | - | TRBV5-1 | TRBD1
TGTGCCAGCTCACCAGCAGGGATCGGGAACATTCAGTACTTC | CASSPAGIGNIQYF | TRBJ2-4 | - | TRBV18 | -
TGTGCCAGCCAGGGAGGGGTATTGAACACTGAAGCTTTCTTT | CASQGGVLNTEAFF | TRBJ1-1 | - | TRBV19 | -
TGTGCCAGCCGGCCGGGACTAGCGGGGGGGAACACCGGGGAGCTGTTTTTT | CASRPGLAGGNTGELFF | TRBJ2-2 | medium-sized | TRBV5-4 | TRBD2
TGTGCCAGCTCACAAGGACAGATGAACACTGAAGCTTTCTTT | CASSQGQMNTEAFF | TRBJ1-1 | - | TRBV18 | -
TGTGCCAGCAGCCCTACACAGAATGAGCAGTTCTTC | CASSPTQNEQFF | TRBJ2-1 | - | TRBV3-1/TRBV3-2 | -
TGCGCCAGCAGCCAAGGACAGGGTGGCCCAGATACGCAGTATTTT | CASSQGQGGPDTQYF | TRBJ2-3 | - | TRBV10-1 | TRBD1
TGTGCCAGCGCCCCGCTAGGGGGGGAAACCGGGGAGCTGTTTTTT | CASAPLGGETGELFF | TRBJ2-2 | few | TRBV9 | -
TGTGCCAGCAGTCCCCTCAGTCGACTAGCGGGGTATGAGCAGTTCTTC | CASSPLSRLAGYEQFF | TRBJ2-1 | - | TRBV6-4 | TRBD2
TGTGCCATCAGCTCAGGGGGATATAGCAATCAGCCCCAGCATTTT | CAISSGGYSNQPQHF | TRBJ1-5 | - | TRBV10-3 | TRBD1
TGTGCCAGCAGTAGGGCCGGCCCAGGGGAGACCCAGTACTTC | CASSRAGPGETQYF | TRBJ2-5 | - | TRBV27 | -
TGTGCCAGCAGTCGCCGGTTTACAGATGAAAAACTGTTTTTT | CASSRRFTDEKLFF | TRBJ1-4 | - | TRBV14 | -
TGTGCCAGCCGGGGGGCGCCGAGCACAGATACGCAGTATTTT | CASRGAPSTDTQYF | TRBJ2-3 | - | TRBV2 | -
TGTGCCAGTACCGAAAGAAGACAGTTTAGCAATCAGCCCCAGCATTTT | CASTERRQFSNQPQHF | TRBJ1-5 | few | TRBV19 | -
TGTGCCAGCAGCGCGGGAGGGATGACCGGGGAGCTGTTTTTT | CASSAGGMTGELFF | TRBJ2-2 | few | TRBV9 | TRBD2
TGTGCCAGCAGCCCGGGACAGGGAGAGAATTCACCCCTCCACTTT | CASSPGQGENSPLHF | TRBJ1-6 | - | TRBV7-9 | TRBD1
TGTGCCAGCAGCCAAGATAGCAGTAGCACTGAAGCTTTCTTT | CASSQDSSSTEAFF | TRBJ1-1 | - | TRBV4-2 | -
TGTGCCAGCAGCTCTGGCGGGGGCGGGATCGATGAGCAGTTCTTC | CASSSGGGGIDEQFF | TRBJ2-1 | few | TRBV7-9 | -
TGTGCCAGCAGCTTAGCGGGCCAGGAAAATGAAAAACTGTTTTTT | CASSLAGQENEKLFF | TRBJ1-4 | - | TRBV7-3 | -
TGTGCCAGCAGCTTTCTATGGAACACCGGGGAGCTGTTTTTT | CASSFLWNTGELFF | TRBJ2-2 | few | TRBV5-5 | -
TGTGCCAGCAGTTACCGGACAGGGGACTCACCCCTCCACTTT | CASSYRTGDSPLHF | TRBJ1-6 | - | TRBV27 | TRBD1
TGTGCCAGCAGCCCTCCGGCCCAGAACAGGGTAGGACGGAACACCATATATTTT | CASSPPAQNRVGRNTIYF | TRBJ1-3 | - | TRBV9 | -
TGTGCCAGCAGTTCCCCCAGGGGGGCTAATGAAAAACTGTTTTTT | CASSSPRGANEKLFF | TRBJ1-4 | - | TRBV28 | TRBD1
TGTGCCAGCAGCCTACAGGGGGGAATCACAGATACGCAGTATTTT | CASSLQGGITDTQYF | TRBJ2-3 | - | TRBV6-5 | TRBD1
TGTGCCAGTAGTAGGACAACCCTCGACAGGGCCAGGTACGAGCAGTACTTC | CASSRTTLDRARYEQYF | TRBJ2-7 | - | TRBV19 | TRBD1
TGTGCCAGCAGTGAAGCGCCTAGCTCTCCGCAGTATTTT | CASSEAPSSPQYF | TRBJ2-3 | - | TRBV2 | -
TGTGCCAGCAGCCGGGCGGAGGACAGAACCTTTAATGAAAAACTGTTTTTT | CASSRAEDRTFNEKLFF | TRBJ1-4 | - | TRBV7-9 | -
TGTGCCAGCAGCGTAACAGCGGGGGATCAAGAGACCCAGTACTTC | CASSVTAGDQETQYF | TRBJ2-5 | medium-sized | TRBV9 | TRBD2
TGTGCCAGCGGCAGACAGTCATATACGCAGTATTTT | CASGRQSYTQYF | TRBJ2-3 | - | TRBV28 | -
TGTGCCAGCAGTGAAGCAGGCCTAGGTGAGACCCAGTACTTC | CASSEAGLGETQYF | TRBJ2-5 | - | TRBV6-1 | -
TGTGCCACCAGTGATACCCGGGACAGGGTGGCCGGGGAGCTGTTTTTT | CATSDTRDRVAGELFF | TRBJ2-2 | few | TRBV24-1 | TRBD1
TGTGCCTGGAGTGTATCTAGCGGGGCCACAGATACGCAGTATTTT | CAWSVSSGATDTQYF | TRBJ2-3 | - | TRBV30 | TRBD2
TGTGCCAGTAGTATGGAAAGGGGAGGAGGGTCACCCCTCCACTTT | CASSMERGGGSPLHF | TRBJ1-6 | many | TRBV19 | -
TGTGCCAGCAGCAACCTCCTTCTAGCGATGAACACTGAAGCTTTCTTT | CASSNLLLAMNTEAFF | TRBJ1-1 | - | TRBV5-6 | -
TGTGCCAGCAGTTATTCACAGGGGGCTAGAGATACGCAGTATTTT | CASSYSQGARDTQYF | TRBJ2-3 | - | TRBV27 | TRBD1
TGTGCTAGTGCAGTCGTACGGGGGGGAGCTAGCAATCAGCCCCAGCATTTT | CASAVVRGGASNQPQHF | TRBJ1-5 | - | TRBV12-5 | -
TGTGCCATCAGTGACGGGACAGGGAGCGATGAGCAGTTCTTC | CAISDGTGSDEQFF | TRBJ2-1 | - | TRBV10-3 | TRBD1
TGTGCCAGCAGTTATGGACAGGAACACGAAGTAGCTTTCTTT | CASSYGQEHEVAFF | TRBJ1-1 | - | TRBV6-6 | TRBD1
TGTGCCGCCTCCCAAGGGCAGGGATACACCTTC | CAASQGQGYTF | TRBJ1-2 | few | TRBV6-5 | -
TGTGCCAGCAGCCCAATCAGGGGGCGAAGCTCCTACGAGCAGTACTTC | CASSPIRGRSSYEQYF | TRBJ2-7 | - | TRBV7-2 | TRBD1
TGTGCCAGTAGTATAGCACTAGCGGGGGACAACCCCTACAATGAGCAGTTCTTC | CASSIALAGDNPYNEQFF | TRBJ2-1 | few | TRBV19 | TRBD2
TGCAGCGTTGATGGAGCGGGGGGGCTCGATGAGCAGTTCTTC | CSVDGAGGLDEQFF | TRBJ2-1 | - | TRBV29-1 | TRBD2
TGTGCCAGCAGTTTATCGACAGGGCGGGCCACTGAAGCTTTCTTT | CASSLSTGRATEAFF | TRBJ1-1 | few | TRBV6-5 | TRBD1
TGTGCCAGCAGCTTGAGACTAGCGGGGGAGGGAGAGACCCAGTACTTC | CASSLRLAGEGETQYF | TRBJ2-5 | - | TRBV5-4 | TRBD2
TGTGCCAGCTCGCAACAGGGAGACAACACTGAAGCTTTCTTT | CASSQQGDNTEAFF | TRBJ1-1 | few | TRBV18 | -
TGTGCCAGCAGTTTATGGGTAGGAAGAGGGGGCTACACCTTC | CASSLWVGRGGYTF | TRBJ1-2 | - | TRBV28 | -
TGTGCCAGCAGCGTACAGGGCACGAACACTGAAGCTTTCTTT | CASSVQGTNTEAFF | TRBJ1-1 | - | TRBV9 | -
TGTGCCAGCAGTGAGCGGTACAGGGGCGATTTCACAGATACGCAGTATTTT | CASSERYRGDFTDTQYF | TRBJ2-3 | - | TRBV2 | TRBD1
TGCAGTGCTAGTGCCAGGGGAACTGGAAACACCATATATTTT | CSASARGTGNTIYF | TRBJ1-3 | - | TRBV20-1 | -
TGTGCCAGCAGAGAAACTCGGACAGGGGTAGGGAGAAACATTCAGTACTTC | CASRETRTGVGRNIQYF | TRBJ2-4 | once | TRBV2 | TRBD1